This passage covers 11 T cell receptor beta chains from one sample sequenced in a study of T cells after posttransplantation cyclophosphamide. A marrow graft followed busulfan-fludarabine conditioning, with cyclophosphamide on days +3 and +4. The repertoire was sequenced with immunoSEQ multiplex PCR; TCRdb's copy has only in-frame clones and lacks some. The record shows thousands of clones for this sample, with no singletons present. The source was PBMCs, collected after allogeneic stem cell transplant with posttransplant cyclophosphamide. The receptors derive from a female patient aged 50 to 60 who received an allogeneic stem cell transplant from an unrelated donor, was CMV-positive, and had acute GVHD only. Some T cells here may be from the graft donor.

By sample share, this clone is medium-sized. This chain links TRBV5-4 with TRBJ1-1; TRBD1 matches at 7 bases. Germline CDR1 and CDR2: SGHNT and YYREEE (reference sequence). The V and J ends lost 4 bases and 6 bases, in that order; junction bases with no gene match: 9. There are 14 residues in the CDR3. CDR3 DNA: TGTGCCAGCAGCACAGAGACAGGGAAGGCTGAAGCTTTCTTT. Translation: CASSTETGKAEAFF.

This clone was counted ten times or more. DNA for the CDR3: TGCAGCGTCGCGGGACAGGGTGGCTACACCTTC. Protein sequence: CSVAGQGGYTF. The chain has TRBV29-1 and TRBJ1-2, with 9 bases fitting TRBD1. The germline V gene encodes CDR1 SQVTM and CDR2 ANQGSEA. V shed 6 bases and J 7 bases; nucleotides not matched to a gene: 3. This CDR3 region has 11 residues.

Many counts were recorded for this clone. J is TRBJ1-1 and V is TRBV11-3; a possible D gene is TRBD1 (6 bases). Germline CDR1 is SGHNT and CDR2 is YENEEA. V lost 7 bases and J lost 8, with 17 bases in between. The CDR3 totals 13 residues. The CDR3 protein is CASTNARTAEAFF. The CDR3 nucleotides are TGTGCCAGCACCAACGCCCGGACAGCCGAAGCTTTCTTT.

This clone was counted many times. J is TRBJ2-7 and V is TRBV28; weak D call: TRBD2 (6 bases). V was shortened by 6 bases and J by 0 bases, with 18 bases between the two germline ends. The CDR3 has 16 amino acids. The V gene's germline CDR1 is MDHEN and CDR2 SYDVKM. CDR3 coding DNA: TGTGCCAGCAGGCTTCGTCGGGGACTGCTCTCCTACGAGCAGTACTTC. It is translated as CASRLRRGLLSYEQYF.

The chain joins TRBV28 to TRBJ1-5, with 7 bases that match TRBD1. Germline V gene data show CDR1 as MDHEN and CDR2 as SYDVKM. This CDR3 is 15 amino acids long. Losses at the gene ends were 2 bases for V and 0 bases for J; bases not matched to a gene: 1. The CDR3 here is CASSLTGDSNQPQHF. The CDR3 DNA reads as TGTGCCAGCAGTTTAACAGGGGATAGCAATCAGCCCCAGCATTTT.

In this sample, this clone turned up many times. This chain joins TRBV19 and TRBJ1-5; 7 bases are a match to TRBD1. This CDR3 spans 18 amino acids. The ends lost 5 bases at V and 0 bases at J; junction bases unmatched: 13. CDR1 and CDR2 from the germline V gene are LNHDA and SQIVND (reference sequence). CDR3 bases: TGTGCCAGTAGTCAGTCGGGACAGCTCTTCTATAGCAATCAGCCCCAGCATTTT. Protein: CASSQSGQLFYSNQPQHF.

This clone came up many times. This chain links TRBV27 with TRBJ2-5; 11 nucleotides match TRBD2. Unmatched junction bases numbered 6, after V lost 5 bases and J lost 4 bases. CDR3 length: 15 amino acids. Per the germline V gene, CDR1 is MNHEY and CDR2 is SMNVEV (reference sequence). The CDR3 bases are TGTGCCAGCAGTCTTAGCGGGAGGGCCCGAGAGACCCAGTACTTC. Translation: CASSLSGRARETQYF.

This clone was recorded at least ten times. The gene calls are TRBV29-1 and TRBJ2-3; the match to TRBD1 covers 7 bases. J gave up 6 bases and V 6 bases, and 9 bases lay outside the gene matches. The length of the CDR3 is 13 residues. Germline CDR1 SQVTM, CDR2 ANQGSEA. The DNA for the CDR3 is TGCAGCGTAAGGACAGGCCTAGGGGATACGCAGTATTTT. It codes for CSVRTGLGDTQYF.

By sample fraction, this clone is hyperexpanded. The rearrangement joins TRBV2 to TRBJ2-1; TRBD2 agrees at 7 bases. The CDR3 spans 14 residues. J was trimmed by 2 bases and V by 7 bases; bases with no gene match: 5. Per germline, CDR1 SNHLY and CDR2 FYNNEI. CDR3 sequence (DNA): TGTGCCAGCACCCAGCGGGACCCCTACAATGAGCAGTTCTTC. Translation gives CASTQRDPYNEQFF. The whole variable domain, filled in from reference TRBV2 and TRBJ2-1, reads EPEVTQTPSHQVTQMGQEVILRCVPISNHLYFYWYRQILGQKVEFLVSFYNNEISEKSEIFDDQFSVERPDGSNFTLKIRSTKLEDSAMYFCASTQRDPYNEQFFGPGTRLTVL.

In its sample, this clone was seen many times. The gene calls are TRBV7-6 and TRBJ2-1; 11 bases align to TRBD2. With V trimmed by 1 base and J by 7 bases, 0 bases remained unmatched. Germline CDR1 is SGHVS and CDR2 is FNYEAQ. This CDR3 comprises 14 residues. Here the CDR3 DNA reads TGTGCCAGCAGCTTAGGGACTAGCGGGAATGAGCAGTTCTTC. It specifies CASSLGTSGNEQFF.

In its sample, this clone was seen many times. CDR3 coding DNA: TGTGCCAGCAAAGTTTACAGGGAAAGCAATCAGCCCCAGCATTTT. Its protein is CASKVYRESNQPQHF. V is TRBV2 and J is TRBJ1-5, with a weak D call TRBD1 (6 bases). The germline gives CDR1 SNHLY, CDR2 FYNNEI. Trimming cost V 7 bases and J 1 base, with 14 bases left between them. The CDR3 is 15 amino acids.